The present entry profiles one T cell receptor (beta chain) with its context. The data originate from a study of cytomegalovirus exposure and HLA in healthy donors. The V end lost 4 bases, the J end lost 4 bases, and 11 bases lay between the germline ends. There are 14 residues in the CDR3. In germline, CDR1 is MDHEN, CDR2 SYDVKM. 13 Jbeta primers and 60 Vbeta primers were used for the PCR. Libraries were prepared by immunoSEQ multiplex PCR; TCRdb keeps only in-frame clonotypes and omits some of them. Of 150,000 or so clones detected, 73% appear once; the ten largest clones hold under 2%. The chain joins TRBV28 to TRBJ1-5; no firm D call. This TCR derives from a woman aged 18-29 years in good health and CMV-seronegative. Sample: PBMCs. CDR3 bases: TGTGCCAGCAGTTCCACAGTTATGAATCAGCCCCAGCATTTT. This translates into CASSSTVMNQPQHF.